The rows below give T cell receptor beta chains drawn from one sample of a study of Graves' ophthalmopathy and Graves' hyperthyroidism. One entry per CDR3 protein, called by TCRdb with MiXCR from the multiplex PCR reads. In the table there are 650,000 to 900,000 distinct CDR3 sequences, around 40% of which are singletons. The sample taken for sequencing was peripheral blood. Receptor source: an adult man with Graves' ophthalmopathy. CDR3s include the opening cysteine and the closing phenylalanine or tryptophan. A D gene is named only where the DNA matches it firmly. Only part of the rows carry a size: once, few, many, or a class if the clone is expanded.

D gene	V gene	J gene	clone size	CDR3 DNA	CDR3 protein
TRBD1	TRBV24-1	TRBJ2-2	few	TGTGCCACCAGTGATTTGCCAGGACAGGGGGACACCGGGGAGCTGTTTTTT	CATSDLPGQGDTGELFF
TRBD1	TRBV10-3	TRBJ2-5	-	TGTGCCAGCAGGCCCGGACAGGGATCGACCCAGTACTTC	CASRPGQGSTQYF
TRBD1	TRBV5-1	TRBJ1-1	-	TGCGCCAGCAGCTTGGCCCCCATAGGGGGCTGGGACACTGAAGCTTTCTTT	CASSLAPIGGWDTEAFF
-	TRBV19	TRBJ1-5	-	TGTGCTAAACGTGAATTACAGAGTCAGCCCCAGCATTTT	CAKRELQSQPQHF
TRBD2	TRBV2	TRBJ2-1	few	TGTGCCAGATCCCTGACTAGCGGGAGATCGGGGGTTGAGCAGTTCTTC	CARSLTSGRSGVEQFF
-	TRBV10-3	TRBJ1-1	few	TGTGCCAGCAGAAGACCCATGAACACTGAAGCTTTCTTT	CASRRPMNTEAFF
TRBD2	TRBV7-2	TRBJ2-7	many	TGTGCCAGCAGCCTAAGTAGAGCGGGGTCGTACGAGCAGTACTTC	CASSLSRAGSYEQYF
-	TRBV20-1	TRBJ2-5	many	TGCAGTGCCACGACAGATCAAGAGACCCAGTACTTC	CSATTDQETQYF
TRBD2	TRBV10-2	TRBJ2-5	-	TGTGCCAGCAGCTGGGGACTAGCGGGGCCTCCGGGGGCCCAGTACTTC	CASSWGLAGPPGAQYF
TRBD1	TRBV24-1	TRBJ1-5	-	TGTGCCAGCAGTTACTCGAAGGACAGGGGTGATCAGCCCCAGCATTTT	CASSYSKDRGDQPQHF
-	TRBV15	TRBJ2-7	many	TGTGCCACCAGCAGAGGGGCAGGAGGGTACGAGCAGTACTTC	CATSRGAGGYEQYF
-	TRBV7-2	TRBJ1-1	-	TGTGCCAGCAGCTTGGGGGGGGAGGCCACTGAAGCTTTCTTT	CASSLGGEATEAFF
-	TRBV20-1	TRBJ2-7	-	TGCAGTGCTAGTCACAGGCCCGGGATCGACGAGCAGTACTTC	CSASHRPGIDEQYF
-	TRBV7-2	TRBJ2-5	many	TGTGCCAGCAGCTTAGGGTTAGGTCAGCCTCAAGAGACCCAGTACTTC	CASSLGLGQPQETQYF
-	TRBV7-2	TRBJ2-7	many	TGTGCCAGCAGCTTCTCGGGACCGTCTGGTGAGCAGTACTTC	CASSFSGPSGEQYF
TRBD1	TRBV14	TRBJ1-2	many	TGTGCCAGCAGCCCTCCGGGGACAGGGGGCTTGGGCTACACCTTC	CASSPPGTGGLGYTF
-	TRBV12-3/TRBV12-4	TRBJ2-4	-	TGTGCCAGCAGCAGGGATGAGATTATACAGTACTTC	CASSRDEIIQYF
TRBD2	TRBV7-2	TRBJ2-7	-	TGTGCCAGCAGTCCTAGCGGGGATAGCTCCTACAATGAGCAGTACTTC	CASSPSGDSSYNEQYF
TRBD1	TRBV10-3	TRBJ2-7	few	TGTGCCAGCAGGGTACAGGGGCCCCTGGGTTGGCAGTACTTC	CASRVQGPLGWQYF
-	TRBV25-1	TRBJ1-2	many	TGTGCCAGCAGTGAGATCTATGGCTACACCTTC	CASSEIYGYTF
TRBD2	TRBV5-1	TRBJ2-7	-	TGCGCCAGCAGCTTCGGAATAGCGGGAGAGTCCCTTCTCTACGAGCAGTACTTC	CASSFGIAGESLLYEQYF
-	TRBV7-9	TRBJ2-2	many	TGTGCCAGCAGCCTATGGACGGAGAACACCGGGGAGCTGTTTTTT	CASSLWTENTGELFF
TRBD1	TRBV4-1	TRBJ2-7	-	TGCGCCAGCAGCCGGCCGGGACAGGGGGTGAGGCAGTACTTC	CASSRPGQGVRQYF
-	TRBV10-3	TRBJ2-5	-	TGTGCCATCAGTGACGGAGCTAGAGTTAGGGAGACCCAGTACTTC	CAISDGARVRETQYF
-	TRBV11-2	TRBJ2-6	-	TGTGCCGGAGGGACAGGCGGGGGAAACGTCCTGACTTTC	CAGGTGGGNVLTF
-	TRBV10-3	TRBJ2-5	-	TGTGCCAGCACCTTACGGGCACCCTTTGGAAAAGAGACCCAGTACTTC	CASTLRAPFGKETQYF
-	TRBV7-8	TRBJ2-7	-	TGTGCCAGCAGCTTAGATTGGGGCGGCCGTTTGAACGAGCAGTACTTC	CASSLDWGGRLNEQYF
TRBD1	TRBV11-2	TRBJ2-7	-	TGTGCCGGCCGGGACAGGCCTACGTACGGGCAGTACTTC	CAGRDRPTYGQYF
-	TRBV28	TRBJ2-3	once	TGTGCCAGCAGCTTCCCCAGCGGTGGAACTAGCACAGATACGCAGTATTTT	CASSFPSGGTSTDTQYF
-	TRBV24-1	TRBJ1-5	-	TGTGCCAGCTCACCGCTAAATGGGATCCAACAGCCCCAGCATTTT	CASSPLNGIQQPQHF
TRBD1	TRBV7-2	TRBJ1-6	-	TGTGCCAGCAGCCCCATACCGGGACAGCGTAATTCACCCCTCCACTTT	CASSPIPGQRNSPLHF